A single sample is the source of the 30 T cell receptor beta chains below, sequenced in a study of graft-versus-host responses after intestinal transplantation (dated by TCRdb to the early 2020s). Libraries were built with the immunoSEQ multiplex PCR assay. Sourced from immuneACCESS, this table was stored by TCRdb with only in-frame sequences that have V and J called. A share of the clones is absent; for the studies checked, an unresolved V gene accounts for under half, and the remainder has no known explanation. The table for this sample lists about 71,000 clones; around 90% of them were counted only once. Of the sample, 1.3% falls within the top ten clones. Antigens for these TCRs are unknown. What this sample's time point label stands for: cells obtained before transplantation from donor or recipient. Material: unstimulated CD8+ T cells sorted from spleen or lymph node cells, obtained before intestinal transplant. Source of these receptors: a human donor who received an intestinal transplant.

This chain uses TRBV5-4 with TRBJ2-5, with 10 bases aligning to TRBD2. V dropped 4 bases and J dropped 4; count of bases not matched to a gene: 10. The CDR3 spans 16 residues. In germline, CDR1 is SGHNT, CDR2 YYREEE (reference sequence). The CDR3 bases are TGTGCCAGCAGCGAAGCGGGGGGGCTAGTCGGAGAGACCCAGTACTTC. It yields the protein CASSEAGGLVGETQYF. Full variable domain (remainder filled in from reference TRBV5-4 and TRBJ2-5): ETGVTQSPTHLIKTRGQQVTLRCSSQSGHNTVSWYQQALGQGPQFIFQYYREEENGRGNFPPRFSGLQFPNYSSELNVNALELDDSALYLCASSEAGGLVGETQYFGPGTRLLVL.

The chain has TRBV11-2 and TRBJ1-2; 11 nucleotides match TRBD1. Trimming cost V 5 bases and J 8 bases; bases outside gene matches: 13. The length of the CDR3 is 16 residues. From germline, CDR1 is SGHAT and CDR2 FQNNGV. The CDR3 here is CASSPPGQGALKGYTF. The CDR3 coding sequence is TGTGCCAGCAGCCCTCCAGGACAGGGGGCGCTTAAGGGCTACACCTTC.

V and J are TRBV27 and TRBJ2-1; 7 positions match TRBD2. The CDR3 has 12 residues. V gave up 4 bases and J gave up 8 bases; unmatched junction bases: 2. Germline loops: CDR1 MNHEY, CDR2 SMNVEV (reference sequence). The CDR3 is CASSWAGDEQFF. The CDR3 DNA reads as TGTGCCAGCAGTTGGGCGGGGGATGAGCAGTTCTTC.

This clone was detected once. CDR3 region: CASSLRWQTQYF. For the CDR3, the DNA is TGCGCCAGCAGCTTACGCTGGCAGACCCAGTACTTC. The V and J genes are TRBV5-1 and TRBJ2-5, with D unresolved. The CDR3 has 12 residues. Germline CDR1 is SGHRS and CDR2 is YFSETQ. Trimming stripped 2 bases from V and 6 bases from J, with 8 bases between.

This clone was seen only once. The chain joins TRBV4-2 to TRBJ1-6; D possibly corresponds to TRBD1 (5 bases). With 0 bases removed from V and 10 bases from J, the gap between germline ends came to 13 bases. Germline V gene lookup returns CDR1 LGHNA and CDR2 YNFKEQ. The CDR3 spans 15 residues. The CDR3 region is CASSQDGAGWSPLHF. As DNA, the CDR3 is TGTGCCAGCAGCCAAGATGGGGCCGGGTGGTCACCCCTCCACTTT.

The CDR3 protein is CASSPAGQLYTGELFF. CDR3 DNA sequence: TGTGCCAGCAGCCCAGCGGGGCAGTTATACACCGGGGAGCTGTTTTTT. The chain is built from TRBV6-6 and TRBJ2-2; TRBD2 aligns across 7 bases. The CDR3 has 16 residues. V lost 6 bases to trimming and J lost 3 bases; unmatched junction nucleotides: 10. Germline CDR1 is MNHNY and CDR2 is SVGAGI (reference sequence).

This chain links TRBV5-8 with TRBJ1-5; 12 nucleotides align to TRBD1. Trimming removed 3 bases from V and 6 bases from J; junction bases left unmatched: 4. Germline V gene data show CDR1 as SGHTS and CDR2 as YDEGEE. CDR3 length equals 15 residues. CDR3 region: CASSWGTGGGQPQHF. CDR3 DNA sequence: TGTGCCAGCAGCTGGGGGACAGGGGGCGGTCAGCCCCAGCATTTT.

V is TRBV6-6 and J is TRBJ1-3, with 8 bases fitting TRBD1. CDR3 size: 14 residues. V trimming: 5 bases; J trimming: 7 bases; junction bases outside the gene matches: 7. Germline V gene data show CDR1 as MNHNY and CDR2 as SVGAGI (reference sequence). The CDR3 coding sequence is TGTGCCAGCAGTCAAGACAGGGGAGGTAACACCATATATTTT. As protein: CASSQDRGGNTIYF.

The rearrangement links TRBV11-2 to TRBJ1-5; TRBD1 aligns across 9 bases. The length of the CDR3 is 16 residues. J was trimmed by 4 bases and V by 3 bases; bases with no gene match: 7. Per germline, CDR1 SGHAT and CDR2 FQNNGV. In DNA form, the CDR3 reads TGTGCCAGCAGCTTGACAGGGGGTGGGCTAAATCAGCCCCAGCATTTT. Protein: CASSLTGGGLNQPQHF.

The chain carries TRBV11-1 and TRBJ2-5, with D tentatively TRBD2 (5 bases). The CDR3 runs 14 residues. The V end lost 1 base, the J end lost 5 bases, and 11 bases lay between the germline ends. Germline loops: CDR1 SGHAT, CDR2 FQDESV (reference sequence). CDR3 in amino acids: CASSLVTGLETQYF. The CDR3 region has the DNA TGTGCCAGCAGCTTAGTAACGGGATTGGAGACCCAGTACTTC.

This sequence joins TRBV2 and TRBJ1-4; no definite D call. The CDR3 has 14 residues. Germline CDR1 is SNHLY and CDR2 is FYNNEI. The V end was cut by 3 bases, the J end by 8 bases, with 13 bases between. CDR3: CASSEWETREKLFF. The CDR3, as DNA: TGTGCCAGCAGTGAGTGGGAGACGAGGGAAAAACTGTTTTTT.

V and J are TRBV5-1 and TRBJ2-3; 8 bases are shared with TRBD2. Per the germline V gene, CDR1 is SGHRS and CDR2 is YFSETQ. The CDR3 runs to 16 residues. The V segment lost 3 bases and the J segment 6 bases; nucleotides outside the gene matches: 12. CDR3 residues: CASSWRSGGPMDTQYF. In nucleotides, the CDR3 is TGCGCCAGCAGCTGGAGGAGCGGGGGCCCCATGGATACGCAGTATTTT.

The gene calls are TRBV5-4 and TRBJ1-1; 11 bases are a match to TRBD1. There are 16 residues in the CDR3. Trimming took 3 bases from V and 1 from J; bases not matched to a gene: 5. Germline V gene data show CDR1 as SGHNT and CDR2 as YYREEE (reference sequence). The CDR3 spells CASSWGTGGGNTEAFF. The CDR3 DNA reads as TGTGCCAGCAGCTGGGGGACAGGGGGGGGGAACACTGAAGCTTTCTTT.

The CDR3 sequence: CSVGPLVGGYTF. The CDR3 DNA reads TGCAGCGTGGGCCCGTTGGTGGGCGGCTACACCTTC. V usage is TRBV29-1 and J usage is TRBJ1-2; unclear D gene. The CDR3 has 12 residues. Per the germline V gene, CDR1 is SQVTM and CDR2 is ANQGSEA. V was cut by 6 bases and J by 8 bases, with 16 bases left in between.

This sequence joins TRBV13 and TRBJ1-3, with TRBD1 as a possible D gene (5 bases). Germline assignment: CDR1 PRHDT and CDR2 FYEKMQ (reference sequence). This CDR3 comprises 15 residues. The ends were cut back, 4 bases at V and 3 bases at J, with 13 bases in the middle. CDR3 in amino acids: CASSSLTDRGNTIYF. The CDR3 DNA reads as TGTGCCAGCAGCTCCCTGACAGACCGTGGAAACACCATATATTTT.

The V and J genes are TRBV4-1 and TRBJ1-5; 8 nucleotides align to TRBD1. The CDR3 contains 14 residues. The trim removed 3 bases at V and 7 bases at J, leaving 5 bases unmatched. Germline CDR1 MGHRA, CDR2 YSYEKL. The CDR3 here is CASSQDRAKQPQHF. The CDR3 coding sequence is TGCGCCAGCAGCCAGGACAGGGCGAAACAGCCCCAGCATTTT.

Concerning this clone itself: The sample carries other DNA sequences with the same CDR3. This chain's CDR3 is CSAPGGNTEAFF. The CDR3, as DNA: TGCAGCGCCCCGGGAGGAAACACTGAAGCTTTCTTT. The V gene is TRBV29-1, the J gene TRBJ1-1, with unresolved D. V was trimmed by 7 bases and J by 2 bases, leaving 11 bases between them. This CDR3 contains 12 residues. In germline, CDR1 is SQVTM, CDR2 ANQGSEA.

The V call is TRBV9, the J call TRBJ2-7, with 12 bases matching TRBD2. This CDR3 spans 14 amino acids. The germline CDR1 and CDR2 sequences are SGDLS and YYNGEE. Trimming cost V 4 bases and J 5 bases; bases outside gene matches: 4. CDR3 sequence reads: CASSHRTSGDEQYF. Written as DNA, the CDR3 is TGTGCCAGCAGCCACCGGACTAGCGGGGACGAGCAGTACTTC.

The chain links TRBV13 to TRBJ1-2; 10 nucleotides line up with TRBD1. This CDR3 contains 14 residues. The germline V gene has CDR1 PRHDT and CDR2 FYEKMQ (reference sequence). Trimming at V came to 3 bases and at J to 8 bases, leaving 6 bases not matched to a gene. This CDR3 reads CASSLDRGAKGYTF. The CDR3 coding sequence is TGTGCCAGCAGCTTGGACAGGGGGGCAAAGGGCTACACCTTC.

The chain joins TRBV15 to TRBJ2-1; D ambiguous. Trimming left V 0 bases short and J 4 bases short, with 10 bases between. This CDR3 contains 15 residues. Germline V gene lookup returns CDR1 LNHNV and CDR2 YYDKDF (reference sequence). This CDR3 reads CATSRDNSAYNEQFF. DNA of the CDR3: TGTGCCACCAGCAGAGACAATAGTGCGTACAATGAGCAGTTCTTC.

Here the CDR3 DNA reads TGTGCTAGTGGGGGGCAGAGTAATCAGCCCCAGCATTTT. It translates to CASGGQSNQPQHF. The rearrangement uses TRBV12-5 and TRBJ1-5, with a weak D call TRBD1 (5 bases). Trimming cost V 6 bases and J 4 bases, with 10 bases left between them. CDR1 is LGHNT, CDR2 FRNRAP, per germline. The CDR3 has 13 amino acids.

The V call is TRBV13, the J call TRBJ1-1; 11 bases are shared with TRBD1. This CDR3 contains 14 residues. Per germline, CDR1 PRHDT and CDR2 FYEKMQ (reference sequence). J lost 5 bases, V lost 5 bases, and 4 bases had no gene match. In DNA form, the CDR3 reads TGTGCCAGCAGCACGCGGGACAGGGGGACTGAAGCTTTCTTT. Translation gives CASSTRDRGTEAFF.

The chain employs TRBV5-1 and TRBJ2-5; 9 bases are shared with TRBD1. The CDR3 loop spans 14 amino acids. Germline V gene data show CDR1 as SGHRS and CDR2 as YFSETQ. V was clipped by 0 bases and J by 3 bases; unmatched bases: 0. CDR3 sequence: CASSLGTGEETQYF. The CDR3 nucleotides read TGCGCCAGCAGCTTGGGGACAGGGGAAGAGACCCAGTACTTC.

The genes are TRBV12-5 and TRBJ2-1, with D possibly matching TRBD2 (6 bases). Germline loops: CDR1 LGHNT, CDR2 FRNRAP. Trimming left V 4 bases short and J 7 bases short, with 14 bases between. CDR3 length: 14 residues. The CDR3 nucleotides read TGTGCTAGTGGTTCCTCGACTGGACTAAATGAGCAGTTCTTC. Amino acid sequence: CASGSSTGLNEQFF. Variable domain in full (rest from reference TRBV12-5 and TRBJ2-1): DARVTQTPRHKVTEMGQEVTMRCQPILGHNTVFWYRQTMMQGLELLAYFRNRAPLDDSGMPKDRFSAEMPDATLATLKIQPSEPRDSAVYFCASGSSTGLNEQFFGPGTRLTVL.

This clone showed up just once. The gene calls are TRBV2 and TRBJ2-7, with D maybe TRBD1 (5 bases). Trimming cost V 7 bases and J 7 bases, with 14 bases left between them. The CDR3 totals 12 residues. The V gene's germline CDR1 is SNHLY and CDR2 FYNNEI. The CDR3 DNA is TGTGCCAGCACGCCCAGGGCTGGGGAGCAGTACTTC. It specifies CASTPRAGEQYF.

The DNA of the CDR3 is TGTGCCAGCAGCCCGGGACAGGGCAATTCACCCCTCCACTTT. This translates into CASSPGQGNSPLHF. The chain recombines TRBV7-9 with TRBJ1-6; TRBD1 aligns across 9 bases. Germline trimming cut 5 bases from V and 7 bases from J; bases unmatched to any gene: 3. This CDR3 has 14 amino acids. Per the germline V gene, CDR1 is SEHNR and CDR2 is FQNEAQ (reference sequence).

This chain joins TRBV15 and TRBJ2-1, with TRBD2 matching over 9 bases. Germline values: CDR1 LNHNV, CDR2 YYDKDF (reference sequence). CDR3 length equals 16 residues. Trimming at V came to 3 bases and at J to 3 bases, leaving 6 bases not matched to a gene. The CDR3 nucleotides read TGTGCCACCAGCAGCGGCGGGGGGGCCGGCTACAATGAGCAGTTCTTC. It encodes CATSSGGGAGYNEQFF.

The V call is TRBV5-4, the J call TRBJ2-7; a possible D gene is TRBD1 (6 bases). With 5 bases removed from V and 7 bases from J, the gap between germline ends came to 19 bases. Germline lookup yields CDR1 SGHNT and CDR2 YYREEE (reference sequence). This CDR3 is built from 14 residues. The CDR3 sequence: CASSHTGLALEQYF. For the CDR3, the DNA is TGTGCCAGCAGTCATACAGGGTTAGCTCTGGAGCAGTACTTC. Full variable domain (remainder filled in from reference TRBV5-4 and TRBJ2-7): ETGVTQSPTHLIKTRGQQVTLRCSSQSGHNTVSWYQQALGQGPQFIFQYYREEENGRGNFPPRFSGLQFPNYSSELNVNALELDDSALYLCASSHTGLALEQYFGPGTRLTVT.

The chain is built from TRBV6-5 and TRBJ1-3; tentatively, D is TRBD1 (5 bases). V was clipped by 6 bases and J by 15 bases, with 18 bases between them. This CDR3 has 12 amino acids. Germline CDR1 and CDR2: MNHEY and SVGAGI. For the CDR3, the DNA is TGTGCCAGCAGACCCCCCCTCGGGGGGGAATATTTT. Amino acids: CASRPPLGGEYF.

The chain employs TRBV5-6 and TRBJ2-5, with 7 bases identical to TRBD2. The J call may be in error: the DNA end matches TRBJ2-7 better. This CDR3 region has 15 residues. Germline-derived CDR1 and CDR2 are SGHDT and YYEEEE. The CDR3 coding sequence is TGTGCCAGCAGCTTGGCTATCGGGGGAGGGTACGAGCAGTACTTC. Protein product: CASSLAIGGGYEQYF.